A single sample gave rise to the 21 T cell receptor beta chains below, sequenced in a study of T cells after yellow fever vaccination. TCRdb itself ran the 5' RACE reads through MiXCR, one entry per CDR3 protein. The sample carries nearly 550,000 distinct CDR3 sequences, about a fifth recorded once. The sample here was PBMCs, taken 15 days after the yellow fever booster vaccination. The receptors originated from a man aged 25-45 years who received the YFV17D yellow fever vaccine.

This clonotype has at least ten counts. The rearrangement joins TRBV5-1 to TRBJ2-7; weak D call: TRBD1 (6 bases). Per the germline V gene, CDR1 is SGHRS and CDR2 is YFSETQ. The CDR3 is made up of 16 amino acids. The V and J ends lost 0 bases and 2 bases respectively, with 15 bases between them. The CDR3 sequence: CASSLANGQGTYEQYF. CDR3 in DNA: TGCGCCAGCAGCTTGGCCAATGGGCAGGGGACCTACGAGCAGTACTTC. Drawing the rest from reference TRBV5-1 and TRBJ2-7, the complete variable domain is KAGVTQTPRYLIKTRGQQVTLSCSPISGHRSVSWYQQTPGQGLQFLFEYFSETQRNKGNFPGRFSGRQFSNSRSEMNVSTLELGDSALYLCASSLANGQGTYEQYFGPGTRLTVT.

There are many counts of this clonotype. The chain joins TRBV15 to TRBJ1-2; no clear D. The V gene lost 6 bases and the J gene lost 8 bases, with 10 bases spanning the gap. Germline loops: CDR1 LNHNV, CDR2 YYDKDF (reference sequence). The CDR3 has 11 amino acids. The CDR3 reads CATSPGRGYTF. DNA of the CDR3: TGTGCCACCAGTCCCGGACGGGGCTACACCTTC.

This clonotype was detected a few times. CDR3 in amino acids: CASSPTGRGIKNTEAFF. The CDR3 DNA reads as TGCGCCAGCAGCCCCACGGGAAGGGGAATAAAAAACACTGAAGCTTTCTTT. The V gene is TRBV4-3, the J gene TRBJ1-1; D perhaps matches TRBD1 (5 bases). CDR3 length: 17 amino acids. V lost 4 bases, J lost 2 bases, and 20 bases lay in between. CDR1 and CDR2 (germline): LGHNA, YSLEER.

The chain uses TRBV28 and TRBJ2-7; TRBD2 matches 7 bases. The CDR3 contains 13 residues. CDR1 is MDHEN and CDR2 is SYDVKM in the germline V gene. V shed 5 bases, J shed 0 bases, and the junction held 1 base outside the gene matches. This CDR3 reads CASSGRVSYEQYF. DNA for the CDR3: TGTGCCAGCAGTGGGAGGGTCTCCTACGAGCAGTACTTC. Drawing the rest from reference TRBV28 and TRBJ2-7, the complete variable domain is DVKVTQSSRYLVKRTGEKVFLECVQDMDHENMFWYRQDPGLGLRLIYFSYDVKMKEKGDIPEGYSVSREKKERFSLILESASTNQTSMYLCASSGRVSYEQYFGPGTRLTVT.

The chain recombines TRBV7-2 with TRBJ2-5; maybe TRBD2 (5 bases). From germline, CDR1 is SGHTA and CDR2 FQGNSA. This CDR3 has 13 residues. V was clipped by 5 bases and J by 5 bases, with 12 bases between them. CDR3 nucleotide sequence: TGTGCCAGCAGCAACGGGGTCCGGGAGACCCAGTACTTC. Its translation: CASSNGVRETQYF.

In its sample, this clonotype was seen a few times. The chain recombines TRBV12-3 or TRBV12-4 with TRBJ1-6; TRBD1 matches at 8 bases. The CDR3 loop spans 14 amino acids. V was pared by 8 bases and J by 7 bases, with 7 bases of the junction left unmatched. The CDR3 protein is CASGSRDRNSPLHF. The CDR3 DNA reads TGTGCCAGCGGCTCGCGGGACAGGAATTCACCCCTCCACTTT.

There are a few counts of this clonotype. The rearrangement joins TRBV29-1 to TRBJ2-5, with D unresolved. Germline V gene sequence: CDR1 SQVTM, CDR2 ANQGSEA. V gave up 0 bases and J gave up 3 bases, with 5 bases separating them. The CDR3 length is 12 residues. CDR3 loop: CSVEEEKETQYF. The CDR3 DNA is TGCAGCGTTGAAGAGGAGAAAGAGACCCAGTACTTC.

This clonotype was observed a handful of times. The DNA of the CDR3 is TGTGCCAGCAGCCCCTTCAGGGGGCTCGACACCATATATTTT. Residues: CASSPFRGLDTIYF. The chain carries TRBV3-1 and TRBJ1-3; TRBD1 aligns across 8 bases. Germline V lookup: CDR1 LGHDT, CDR2 YNNKEL (reference sequence). CDR3 length equals 14 residues. Trimming took 4 bases from V and 8 from J; bases not matched to a gene: 7.

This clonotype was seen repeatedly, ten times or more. The CDR3 DNA is TGTGCCAGCAGCTCAGGACTAGCGGGAGGGTACGAGCAGTACTTC. Translation: CASSSGLAGGYEQYF. The chain couples TRBV6-5 to TRBJ2-7, with 15 bases lining up with TRBD2. Trimming removed 6 bases from V and 4 bases from J; junction bases left unmatched: 4. CDR3 size: 15 residues. The V gene's germline CDR1 is MNHEY and CDR2 SVGAGI.

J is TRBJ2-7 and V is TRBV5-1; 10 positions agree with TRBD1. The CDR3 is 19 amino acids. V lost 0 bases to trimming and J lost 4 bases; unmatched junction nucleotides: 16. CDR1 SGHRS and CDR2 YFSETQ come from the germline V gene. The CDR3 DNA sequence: TGCGCCAGCAGCTTGGGGCCCCGGTCGCCGGACAGGGGGTTATACGAGCAGTACTTC. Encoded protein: CASSLGPRSPDRGLYEQYF.

The CDR3 sequence: CASSRGRSYEQYF. In DNA form, the CDR3 reads TGTGCCAGCAGTCGGGGACGTTCCTACGAGCAGTACTTC. This rearrangement joins TRBV6-1 to TRBJ2-7; D is possibly TRBD1 or TRBD2 (5 bases each). Germline CDR1 MNHNS, CDR2 SASEGT. The CDR3 length is 13 residues. V dropped 5 bases and J dropped 1 base, with 9 bases sitting between them.

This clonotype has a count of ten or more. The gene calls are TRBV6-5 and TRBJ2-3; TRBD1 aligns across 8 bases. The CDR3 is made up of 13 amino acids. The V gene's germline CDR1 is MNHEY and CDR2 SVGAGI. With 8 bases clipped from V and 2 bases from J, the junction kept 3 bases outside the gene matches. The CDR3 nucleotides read TGTGCCAGCCAGGGGGCCTACACAGATACGCAGTATTTT. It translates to CASQGAYTDTQYF.

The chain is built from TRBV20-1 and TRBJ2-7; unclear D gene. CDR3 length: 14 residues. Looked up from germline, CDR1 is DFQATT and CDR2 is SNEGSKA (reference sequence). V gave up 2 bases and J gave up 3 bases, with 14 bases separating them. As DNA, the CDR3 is TGCAGTGCTAGATTGACCGAGAAAAACTACGAGCAGTACTTC. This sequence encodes CSARLTEKNYEQYF.

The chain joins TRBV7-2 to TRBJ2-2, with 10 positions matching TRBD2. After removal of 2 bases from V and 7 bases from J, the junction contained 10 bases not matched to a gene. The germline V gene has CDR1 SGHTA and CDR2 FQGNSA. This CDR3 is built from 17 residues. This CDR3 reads CASSLWLAGELGGELFF. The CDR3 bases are TGTGCCAGCAGCTTATGGCTAGCGGGAGAACTAGGCGGGGAGCTGTTTTTT.

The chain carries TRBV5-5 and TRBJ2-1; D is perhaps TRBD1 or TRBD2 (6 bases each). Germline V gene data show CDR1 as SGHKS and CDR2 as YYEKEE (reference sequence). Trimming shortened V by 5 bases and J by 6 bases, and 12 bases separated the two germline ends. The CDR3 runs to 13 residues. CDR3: CASRSGAGNEQFF. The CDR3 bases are TGTGCCAGCAGATCGGGGGCGGGCAATGAGCAGTTCTTC.

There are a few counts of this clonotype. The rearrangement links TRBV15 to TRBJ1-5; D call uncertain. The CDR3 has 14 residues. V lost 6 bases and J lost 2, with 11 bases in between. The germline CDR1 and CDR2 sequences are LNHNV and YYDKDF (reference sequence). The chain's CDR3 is CATSQVSRNQPQHF. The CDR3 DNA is TGTGCCACCAGTCAGGTGTCGCGCAATCAGCCCCAGCATTTT.

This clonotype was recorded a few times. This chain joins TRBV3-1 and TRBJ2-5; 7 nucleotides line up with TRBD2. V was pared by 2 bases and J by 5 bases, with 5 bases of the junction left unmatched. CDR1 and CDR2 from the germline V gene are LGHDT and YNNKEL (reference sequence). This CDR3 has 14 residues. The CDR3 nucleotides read TGTGCCAGCAGCCAATACGGGAGGAGGGAGACCCAGTACTTC. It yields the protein CASSQYGRRETQYF.

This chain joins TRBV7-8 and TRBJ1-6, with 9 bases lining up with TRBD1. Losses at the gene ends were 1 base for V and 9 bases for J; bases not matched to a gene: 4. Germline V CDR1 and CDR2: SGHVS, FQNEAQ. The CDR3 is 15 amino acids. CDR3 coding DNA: TGTGCCAGCAGCTTAGTACAGGGGGCGATTTCACCCCTCCACTTT. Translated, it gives CASSLVQGAISPLHF.

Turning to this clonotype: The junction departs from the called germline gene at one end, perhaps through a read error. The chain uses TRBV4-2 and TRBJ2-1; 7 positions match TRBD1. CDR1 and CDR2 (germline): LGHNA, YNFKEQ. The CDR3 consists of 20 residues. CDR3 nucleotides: TGTGCCAGCAGCCCTGGGACAGCCGACGTTCCTGGGAGCTCCTGCAATGAGCAGTTCTTC. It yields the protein CASSPGTADVPGSSCNEQFF.

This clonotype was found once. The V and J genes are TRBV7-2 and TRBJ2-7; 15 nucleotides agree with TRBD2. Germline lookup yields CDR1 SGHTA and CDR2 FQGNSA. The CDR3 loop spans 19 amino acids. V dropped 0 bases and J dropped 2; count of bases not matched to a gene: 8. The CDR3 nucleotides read TGTGCCAGCAGCTTAGCGGGACCCGGGACTAGCGGGAGGACCTACGAGCAGTACTTC. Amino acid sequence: CASSLAGPGTSGRTYEQYF.

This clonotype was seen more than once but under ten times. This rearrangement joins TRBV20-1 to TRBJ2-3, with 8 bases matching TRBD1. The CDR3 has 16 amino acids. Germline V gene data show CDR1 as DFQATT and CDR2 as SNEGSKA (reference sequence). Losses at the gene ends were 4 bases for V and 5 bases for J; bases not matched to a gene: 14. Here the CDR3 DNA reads TGCAGTGCTATCCGGGACAGGATGCCCAGGGGAGATACGCAGTATTTT. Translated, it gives CSAIRDRMPRGDTQYF.